This TCR beta chain was profiled in a study of PD-1 blockade in classical Hodgkin lymphoma. Produced via immunoSEQ multiplex PCR; TCRdb's table is partial and in-frame only. The data contain around 23,000 clones, under 90% of them singletons. Indicated time point: cycle 4 day 1 (C4D1), after around six weeks of nivolumab. Each patient's relapse followed autologous stem cell transplantation, and brentuximab vedotin exposure varied. The V gene lost 4 bases and the J gene lost 2 bases, with 12 bases spanning the gap. CDR1 MNHEY and CDR2 SMNVEV come from the germline V gene (reference sequence). This CDR3 spans 14 amino acids. Study observations and caveats: It was among complete responders that baseline diversity resembled that of newly diagnosed patients.

Points on this clone: The target antigen is unknown.

This TCR was recovered from a human donor with classical Hodgkin lymphoma. The chain joins TRBV27 to TRBJ2-7; D may be TRBD2 (6 bases). The sample consisted of peripheral blood mononuclear cells (PBMCs), taken before the fourth cycle of nivolumab. The CDR3 here is CASSSGVRTYEQYF. For the CDR3, the DNA is TGTGCCAGCAGTTCGGGAGTGAGAACCTACGAGCAGTACTTC.